This T cell receptor beta chain stems from a study of blood T cell repertoires in COVID-19. Whole-study context: Donors in the United States, Italy and Spain gave samples during acute or convalescent COVID-19. The analysed material was cDNA or gDNA that came from T cells, B-cell-depleted T cells, or PBMCs.

In the original analysis: Amplifying reference gene primers gave estimates of nucleated cell counts. Some clones are missing from TCRdb's copy, which holds only in-frame ones; the method was immunoSEQ multiplex PCR. Clonal size and the V and J genes are those of that table, whereas D and trimming came from the DNA. The sample lists about 110,000 clones, 65% to 85% occurring once. The CDR3 length is 13 residues. Germline lookup yields CDR1 MDHEN and CDR2 SYDVKM. V was pared by 8 bases and J by 3 bases, with 13 bases between. The chain combines TRBV28 with TRBJ1-1; D call uncertain. This TCR was sampled from a man in his fifties with acute or convalescent COVID-19. The sample was peripheral blood. As DNA, the CDR3 is TGTGCCAGCCCCGGAGGGCGCGACACTGAAGCTTTCTTT. This sequence encodes CASPGGRDTEAFF.